The clone carrying this T cell receptor (beta chain) turned up a few times. What it binds is unknown. Profiling relied on immunoSEQ multiplex PCR, and the TCRdb table lists in-frame clones only, not all of them. The data show some 51,000 clones, about 90% seen once. These data are taken from a study of PD-L1 blockade in urothelial cancer. In the study overall: Blood yielded a median of around 150,000 T cells per sample. Findings and caveats of the study: Stronger expansion of tumor-associated clones in blood at 3 weeks distinguished durable-benefit patients.

Germline V CDR1 and CDR2: SGHRS, YFSETQ. V was shortened by 1 base and J by 5 bases, with 9 bases between the two germline ends. This CDR3 has 13 residues. Patients' urothelial carcinoma was locally advanced or metastatic. Sample numbers ranged from 1 to 8 per patient, encompassing pretreatment and on-treatment collections. The sequence came from a man in his fifties or sixties with urothelial cancer. The V gene is TRBV5-1, the J gene TRBJ2-5; no reliable D call. This specimen was PBMCs, taken around atezolizumab (anti-PD-L1) treatment. The CDR3 region has the DNA TGCGCCAGCAGCTTGCCCGGGTTGGAGACCCAGTACTTC. Its protein product is CASSLPGLETQYF.